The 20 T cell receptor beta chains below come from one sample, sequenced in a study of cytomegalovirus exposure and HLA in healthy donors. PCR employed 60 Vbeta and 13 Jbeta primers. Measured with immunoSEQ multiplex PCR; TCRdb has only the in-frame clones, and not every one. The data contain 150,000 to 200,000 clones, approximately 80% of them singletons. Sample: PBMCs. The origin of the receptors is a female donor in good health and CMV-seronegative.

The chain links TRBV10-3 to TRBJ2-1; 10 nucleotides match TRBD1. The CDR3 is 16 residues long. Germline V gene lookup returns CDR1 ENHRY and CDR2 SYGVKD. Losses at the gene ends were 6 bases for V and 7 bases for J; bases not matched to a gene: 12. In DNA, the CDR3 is TGTGCCATCAGCCAGGACAGGGGGATTTGGACGAATGAGCAGTTCTTC. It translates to CAISQDRGIWTNEQFF.

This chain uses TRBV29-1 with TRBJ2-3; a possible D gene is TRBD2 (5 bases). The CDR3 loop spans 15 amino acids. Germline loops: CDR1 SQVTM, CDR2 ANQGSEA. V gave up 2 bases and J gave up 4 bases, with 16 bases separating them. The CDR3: CSVESFTGSPDTQYF. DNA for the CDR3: TGCAGCGTTGAATCTTTCACGGGGAGCCCAGATACGCAGTATTTT.

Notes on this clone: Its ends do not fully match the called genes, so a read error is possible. In DNA, the CDR3 is TGTTCCAGCAGCCTCTTGGAGACCCAGTACTTC. Protein product: CSSSLLETQYF. This chain joins TRBV7-9 and TRBJ2-5; D ambiguous. CDR3 length equals 11 residues. From germline, CDR1 is SEHNR and CDR2 FQNEAQ (reference sequence).

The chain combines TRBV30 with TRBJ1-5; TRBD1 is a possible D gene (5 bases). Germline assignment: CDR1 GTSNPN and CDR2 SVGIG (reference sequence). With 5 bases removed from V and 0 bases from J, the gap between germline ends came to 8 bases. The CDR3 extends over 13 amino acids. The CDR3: CAWSQASNQPQHF. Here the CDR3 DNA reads TGTGCCTGGTCACAGGCTAGCAATCAGCCCCAGCATTTT.

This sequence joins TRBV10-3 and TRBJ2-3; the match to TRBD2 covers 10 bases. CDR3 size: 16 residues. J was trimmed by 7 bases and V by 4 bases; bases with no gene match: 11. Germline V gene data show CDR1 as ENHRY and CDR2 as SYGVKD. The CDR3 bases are TGTGCCATCAGTGGGACTAGCGGTCCGGCCACGTATACGCAGTATTTT. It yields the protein CAISGTSGPATYTQYF.

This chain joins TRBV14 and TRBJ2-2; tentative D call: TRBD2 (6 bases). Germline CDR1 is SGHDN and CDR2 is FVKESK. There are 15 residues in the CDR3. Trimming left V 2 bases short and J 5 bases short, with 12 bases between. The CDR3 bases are TGTGCCAGCAGCCAACGCGGGGTGAAAACCGGGGAGCTGTTTTTT. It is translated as CASSQRGVKTGELFF.

The CDR3 protein is CASSFLGGTEAFF. As DNA, the CDR3 is TGTGCCAGCAGTTTTCTCGGGGGGACTGAAGCTTTCTTT. This chain links TRBV28 with TRBJ1-1, with a tentative D call TRBD1 (5 bases). The CDR3 extends over 13 amino acids. Trimming stripped 3 bases from V and 5 bases from J, with 10 bases between. Per the germline V gene, CDR1 is MDHEN and CDR2 is SYDVKM.

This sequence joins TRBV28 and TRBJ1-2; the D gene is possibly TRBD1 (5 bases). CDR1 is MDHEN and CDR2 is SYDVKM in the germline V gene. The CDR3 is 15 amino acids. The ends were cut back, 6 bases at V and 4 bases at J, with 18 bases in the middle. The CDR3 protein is CASSHFSGEGYGYTF. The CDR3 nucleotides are TGTGCCAGCAGCCATTTTTCGGGGGAGGGCTATGGCTACACCTTC.

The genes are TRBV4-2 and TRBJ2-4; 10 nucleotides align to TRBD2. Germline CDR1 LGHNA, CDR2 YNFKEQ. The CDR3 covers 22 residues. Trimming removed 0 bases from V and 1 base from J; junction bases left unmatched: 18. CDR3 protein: CASSQEPPLAGVGKGAKNIQYF. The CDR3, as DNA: TGTGCCAGCAGCCAAGAACCCCCTCTAGCGGGAGTGGGAAAGGGCGCCAAAAACATTCAGTACTTC.

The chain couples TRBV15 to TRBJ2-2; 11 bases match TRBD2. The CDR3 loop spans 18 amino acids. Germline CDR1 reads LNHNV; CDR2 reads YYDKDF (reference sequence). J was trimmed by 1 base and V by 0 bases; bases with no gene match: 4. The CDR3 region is CATSRDRGTSGNTGELFF. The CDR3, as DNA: TGTGCCACCAGCAGAGATCGTGGGACTAGCGGGAACACCGGGGAGCTGTTTTTT. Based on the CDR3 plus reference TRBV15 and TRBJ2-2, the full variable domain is DAMVIQNPRYQVTQFGKPVTLSCSQTLNHNVMYWYQQKSSQAPKLLFHYYDKDFNNEADTPDNFQSRRPNTSFCFLDIRSPGLGDTAMYLCATSRDRGTSGNTGELFFGEGSRLTVL.

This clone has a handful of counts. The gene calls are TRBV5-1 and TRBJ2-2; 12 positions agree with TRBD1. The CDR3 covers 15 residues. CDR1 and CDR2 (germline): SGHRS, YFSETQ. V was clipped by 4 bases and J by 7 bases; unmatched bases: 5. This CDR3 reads CASSPGQGAVGELFF. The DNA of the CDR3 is TGCGCCAGCAGCCCGGGACAGGGGGCTGTCGGGGAGCTGTTTTTT. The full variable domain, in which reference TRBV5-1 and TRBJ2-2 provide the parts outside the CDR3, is KAGVTQTPRYLIKTRGQQVTLSCSPISGHRSVSWYQQTPGQGLQFLFEYFSETQRNKGNFPGRFSGRQFSNSRSEMNVSTLELGDSALYLCASSPGQGAVGELFFGEGSRLTVL.

The CDR3: CASSQPVSYNEQFF. CDR3 DNA: TGTGCCAGCAGCCAACCGGTTTCCTACAATGAGCAGTTCTTC. The chain uses TRBV4-2 and TRBJ2-1; no clear D. Between the trimmed V and J ends, which lost 2 bases and 1 base, there was a span of 6 bases. The CDR3 is 14 residues long. Germline V lookup: CDR1 LGHNA, CDR2 YNFKEQ.

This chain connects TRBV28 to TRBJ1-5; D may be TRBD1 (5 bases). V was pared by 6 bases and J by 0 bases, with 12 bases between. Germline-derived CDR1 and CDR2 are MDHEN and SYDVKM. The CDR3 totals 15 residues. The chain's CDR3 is CASRLGGHSNQPQHF. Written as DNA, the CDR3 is TGTGCCAGCAGATTGGGTGGACATAGCAATCAGCCCCAGCATTTT.

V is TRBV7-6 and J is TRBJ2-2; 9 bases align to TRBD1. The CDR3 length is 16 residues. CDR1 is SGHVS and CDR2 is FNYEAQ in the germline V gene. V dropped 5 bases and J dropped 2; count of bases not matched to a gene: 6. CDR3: CASSKTGGRNTGELFF. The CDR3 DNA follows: TGTGCCAGCAGCAAAACAGGGGGCCGTAACACCGGGGAGCTGTTTTTT.

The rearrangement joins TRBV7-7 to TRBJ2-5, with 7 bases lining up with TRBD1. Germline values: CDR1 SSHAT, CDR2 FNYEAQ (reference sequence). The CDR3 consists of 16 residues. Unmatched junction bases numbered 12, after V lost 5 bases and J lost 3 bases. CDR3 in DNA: TGTGCCAGCAGCCCGACAGGGCTGGAAAGGAAAGAGACCCAGTACTTC. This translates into CASSPTGLERKETQYF.

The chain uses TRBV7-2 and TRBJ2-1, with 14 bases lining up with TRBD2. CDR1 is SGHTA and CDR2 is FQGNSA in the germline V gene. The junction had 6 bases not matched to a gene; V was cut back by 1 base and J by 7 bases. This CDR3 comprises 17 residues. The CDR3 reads CASSLEGLAGENNEQFF. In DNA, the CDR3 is TGTGCCAGCAGCTTAGAGGGACTAGCGGGAGAGAATAATGAGCAGTTCTTC.

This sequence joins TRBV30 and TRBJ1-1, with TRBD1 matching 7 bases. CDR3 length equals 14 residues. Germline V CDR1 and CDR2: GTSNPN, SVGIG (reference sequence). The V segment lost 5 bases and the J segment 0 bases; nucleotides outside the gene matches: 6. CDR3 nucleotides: TGTGCCTGGCGACCCGGGACAGTGAACACTGAAGCTTTCTTT. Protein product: CAWRPGTVNTEAFF.

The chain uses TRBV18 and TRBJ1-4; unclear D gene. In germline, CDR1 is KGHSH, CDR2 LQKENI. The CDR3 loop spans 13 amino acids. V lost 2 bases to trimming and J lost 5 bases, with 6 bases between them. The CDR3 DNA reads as TGTGCCAGCTCACCAACTAGGAATGAAAAACTGTTTTTT. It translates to CASSPTRNEKLFF. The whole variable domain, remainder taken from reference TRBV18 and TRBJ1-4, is NAGVMQNPRHLVRRRGQEARLRCSPMKGHSHVYWYRQLPEEGLKFMVYLQKENIIDESGMPKERFSAEFPKEGPSILRIQQVVRGDSAAYFCASSPTRNEKLFFGSGTQLSVL.

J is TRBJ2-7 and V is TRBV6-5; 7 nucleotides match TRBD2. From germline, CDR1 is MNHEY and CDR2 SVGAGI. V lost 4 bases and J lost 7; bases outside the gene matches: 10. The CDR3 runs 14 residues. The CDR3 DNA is TGTGCCAGCAGTTTGGACGGGGGGTCGGGGGAGCAGTACTTC. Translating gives CASSLDGGSGEQYF.

CDR3 protein: CASRDRGLGGNEQFF. The CDR3, as DNA: TGTGCCAGTAGGGACAGGGGGCTCGGGGGCAATGAGCAGTTCTTC. The chain couples TRBV19 to TRBJ2-1; 11 bases match TRBD1. Germline assignment: CDR1 LNHDA and CDR2 SQIVND (reference sequence). Trimming took 6 bases from V and 6 from J; bases not matched to a gene: 7. The CDR3 is made up of 15 amino acids.